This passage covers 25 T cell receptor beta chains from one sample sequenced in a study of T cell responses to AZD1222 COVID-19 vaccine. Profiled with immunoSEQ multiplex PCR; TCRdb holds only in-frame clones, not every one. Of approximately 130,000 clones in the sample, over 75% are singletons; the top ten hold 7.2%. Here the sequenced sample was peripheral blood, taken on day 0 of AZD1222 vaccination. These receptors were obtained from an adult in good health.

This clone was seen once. CDR3 DNA: TGTGCCAGCAGCCAACAGGGGATGAGGGACACTGAAGCTTTCTTT. Protein sequence: CASSQQGMRDTEAFF. The J gene is TRBJ1-1, the V gene TRBV7-3; 7 nucleotides match TRBD1. Germline CDR1 SGHTA, CDR2 FQGTGA. V dropped 5 bases and J dropped 3; count of bases not matched to a gene: 9. The CDR3 is 15 amino acids.

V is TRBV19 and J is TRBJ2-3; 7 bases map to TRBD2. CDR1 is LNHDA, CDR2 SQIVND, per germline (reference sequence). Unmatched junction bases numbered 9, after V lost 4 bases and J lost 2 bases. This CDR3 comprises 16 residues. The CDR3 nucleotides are TGTGCCAGTAGTACTCCTCGTCGGGAGGCCACAGATACGCAGTATTTT. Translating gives CASSTPRREATDTQYF.

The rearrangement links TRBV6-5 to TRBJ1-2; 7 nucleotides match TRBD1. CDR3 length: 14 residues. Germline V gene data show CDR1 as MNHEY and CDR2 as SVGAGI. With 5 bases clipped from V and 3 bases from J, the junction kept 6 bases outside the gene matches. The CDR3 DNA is TGTGCCAGCAGTAGGGACAGTCGCGACTATGGCTACACCTTC. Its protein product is CASSRDSRDYGYTF.

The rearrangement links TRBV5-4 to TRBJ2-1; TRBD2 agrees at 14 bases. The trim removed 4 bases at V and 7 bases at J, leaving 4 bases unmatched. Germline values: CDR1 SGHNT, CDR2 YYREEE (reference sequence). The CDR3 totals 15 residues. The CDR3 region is CASSPGTSGRNEQFF. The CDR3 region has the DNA TGTGCCAGCAGCCCCGGGACTAGCGGGAGAAATGAGCAGTTCTTC.

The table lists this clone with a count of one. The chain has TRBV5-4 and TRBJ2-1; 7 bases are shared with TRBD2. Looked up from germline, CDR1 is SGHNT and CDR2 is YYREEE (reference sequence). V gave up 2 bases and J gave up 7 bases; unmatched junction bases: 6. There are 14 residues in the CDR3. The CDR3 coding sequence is TGTGCCAGCAGCTTTCCGGGAGGAGGTAATGAGCAGTTCTTC. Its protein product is CASSFPGGGNEQFF.

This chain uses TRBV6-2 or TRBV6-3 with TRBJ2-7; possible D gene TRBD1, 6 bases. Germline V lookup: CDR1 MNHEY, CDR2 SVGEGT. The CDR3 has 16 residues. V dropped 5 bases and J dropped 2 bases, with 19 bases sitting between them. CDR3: CASSDRNSKRAYEQYF. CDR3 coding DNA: TGTGCCAGCAGTGACAGGAACAGTAAAAGGGCCTACGAGCAGTACTTC.

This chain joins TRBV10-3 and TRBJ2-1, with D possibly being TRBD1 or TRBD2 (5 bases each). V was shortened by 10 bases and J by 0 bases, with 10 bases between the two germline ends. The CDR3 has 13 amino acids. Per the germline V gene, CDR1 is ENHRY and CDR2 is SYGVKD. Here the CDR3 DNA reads TGTGCCACCGGGACGGCCTCCTACAATGAGCAGTTCTTC. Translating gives CATGTASYNEQFF.

CDR3: CASRGPGQGGNTIYF. DNA for the CDR3: TGTGCCAGCAGGGGGCCGGGACAGGGCGGAAACACCATATATTTT. The rearrangement uses TRBV7-9 and TRBJ1-3; 9 bases align to TRBD1. Germline loops: CDR1 SEHNR, CDR2 FQNEAQ (reference sequence). The CDR3 loop spans 15 amino acids. V gave up 6 bases and J gave up 4 bases; unmatched junction bases: 7.

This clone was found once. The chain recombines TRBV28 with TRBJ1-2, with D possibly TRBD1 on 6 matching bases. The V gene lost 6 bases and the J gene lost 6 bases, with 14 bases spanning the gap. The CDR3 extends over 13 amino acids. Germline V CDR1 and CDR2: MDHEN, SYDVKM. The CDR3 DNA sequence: TGTGCCAGCAGGTCCACAGGGATCCATGGCTACACCTTC. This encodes CASRSTGIHGYTF.

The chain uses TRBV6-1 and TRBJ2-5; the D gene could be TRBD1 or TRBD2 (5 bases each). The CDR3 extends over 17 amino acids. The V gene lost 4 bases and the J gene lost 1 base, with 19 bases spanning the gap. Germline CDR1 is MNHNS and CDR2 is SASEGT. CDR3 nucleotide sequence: TGTGCCAGCAGTGCCTTCGGGGTGAGGGGCTCCCAAGAGACCCAGTACTTC. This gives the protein CASSAFGVRGSQETQYF.

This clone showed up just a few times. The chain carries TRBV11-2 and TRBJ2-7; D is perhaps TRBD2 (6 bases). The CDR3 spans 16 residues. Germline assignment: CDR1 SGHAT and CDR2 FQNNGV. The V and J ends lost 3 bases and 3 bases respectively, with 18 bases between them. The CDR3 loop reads CASSFSSAGGNYEQYF. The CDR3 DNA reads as TGTGCCAGCAGCTTCTCCTCGGCGGGCGGGAACTACGAGCAGTACTTC.

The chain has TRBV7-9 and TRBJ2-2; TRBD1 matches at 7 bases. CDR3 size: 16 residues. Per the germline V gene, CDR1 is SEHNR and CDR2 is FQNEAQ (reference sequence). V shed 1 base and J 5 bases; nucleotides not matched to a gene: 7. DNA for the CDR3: TGTGCCAGCAGCTTAGGGCAACAGGGGCGGACCGGGGAGCTGTTTTTT. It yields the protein CASSLGQQGRTGELFF.

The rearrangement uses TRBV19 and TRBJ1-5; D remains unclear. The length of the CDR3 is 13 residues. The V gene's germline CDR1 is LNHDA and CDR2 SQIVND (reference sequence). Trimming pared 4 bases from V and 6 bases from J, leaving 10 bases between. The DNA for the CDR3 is TGTGCCAGTAGTAGTGCGGAGTTTCAGCCCCAGCATTTT. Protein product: CASSSAEFQPQHF.

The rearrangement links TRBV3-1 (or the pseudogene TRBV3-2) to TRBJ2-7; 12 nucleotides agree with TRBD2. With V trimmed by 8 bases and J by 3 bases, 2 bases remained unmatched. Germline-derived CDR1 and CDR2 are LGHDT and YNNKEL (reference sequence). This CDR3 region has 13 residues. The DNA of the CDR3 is TGTGCCAGCGGACTAGCGGGGAACTACGAGCAGTACTTC. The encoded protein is CASGLAGNYEQYF.

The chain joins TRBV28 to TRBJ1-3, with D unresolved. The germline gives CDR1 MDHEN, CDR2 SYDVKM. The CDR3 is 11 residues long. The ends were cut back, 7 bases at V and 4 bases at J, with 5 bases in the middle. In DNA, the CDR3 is TGTGCCAGCACCCCCGGAAACACCATATATTTT. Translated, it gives CASTPGNTIYF.

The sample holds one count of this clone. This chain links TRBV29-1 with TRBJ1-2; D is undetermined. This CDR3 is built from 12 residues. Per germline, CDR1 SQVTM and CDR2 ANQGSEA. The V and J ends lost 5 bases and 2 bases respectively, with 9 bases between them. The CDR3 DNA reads TGCAGCGTTACAACGCCAAACTATGGCTACACCTTC. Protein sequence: CSVTTPNYGYTF.

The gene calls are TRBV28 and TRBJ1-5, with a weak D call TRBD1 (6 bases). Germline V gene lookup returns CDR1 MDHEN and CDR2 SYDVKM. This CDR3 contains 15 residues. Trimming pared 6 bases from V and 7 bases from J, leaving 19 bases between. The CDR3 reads CASRISAGGHQPQHF. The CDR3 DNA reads TGTGCCAGCAGAATTTCTGCCGGGGGCCACCAGCCCCAGCATTTT.

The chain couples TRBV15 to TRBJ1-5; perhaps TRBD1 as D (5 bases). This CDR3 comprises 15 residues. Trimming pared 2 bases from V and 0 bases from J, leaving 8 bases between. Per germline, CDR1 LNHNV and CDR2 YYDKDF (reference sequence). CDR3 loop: CATSRSRASNQPQHF. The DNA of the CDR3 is TGTGCCACCAGCAGAAGCAGGGCTAGCAATCAGCCCCAGCATTTT.

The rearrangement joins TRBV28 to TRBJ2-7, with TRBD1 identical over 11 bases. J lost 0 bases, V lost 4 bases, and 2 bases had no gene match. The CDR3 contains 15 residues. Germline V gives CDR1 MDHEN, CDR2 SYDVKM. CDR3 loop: CASSSGTGGSYEQYF. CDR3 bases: TGTGCCAGCAGTTCCGGGACAGGGGGCTCCTACGAGCAGTACTTC.

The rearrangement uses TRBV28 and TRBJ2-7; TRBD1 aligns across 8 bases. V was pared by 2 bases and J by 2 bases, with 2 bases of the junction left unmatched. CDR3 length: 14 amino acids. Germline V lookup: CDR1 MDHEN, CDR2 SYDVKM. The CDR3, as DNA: TGTGCCAGCAGTTTAGGGGACAGGACCTACGAGCAGTACTTC. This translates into CASSLGDRTYEQYF.

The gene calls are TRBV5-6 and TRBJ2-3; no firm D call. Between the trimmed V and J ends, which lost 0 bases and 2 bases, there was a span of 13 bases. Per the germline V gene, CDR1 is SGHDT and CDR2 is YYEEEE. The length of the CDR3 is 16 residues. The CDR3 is CASSLDRALLTDTQYF. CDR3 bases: TGTGCCAGCAGCTTGGATCGTGCCCTGCTCACAGATACGCAGTATTTT.

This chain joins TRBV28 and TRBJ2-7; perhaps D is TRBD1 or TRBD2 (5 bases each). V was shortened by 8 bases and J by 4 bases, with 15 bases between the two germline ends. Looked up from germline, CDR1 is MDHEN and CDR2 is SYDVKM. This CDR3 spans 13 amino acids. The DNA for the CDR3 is TGTGCCAGCCATCCGGGGCATGGGTACGAGCAGTACTTC. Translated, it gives CASHPGHGYEQYF.

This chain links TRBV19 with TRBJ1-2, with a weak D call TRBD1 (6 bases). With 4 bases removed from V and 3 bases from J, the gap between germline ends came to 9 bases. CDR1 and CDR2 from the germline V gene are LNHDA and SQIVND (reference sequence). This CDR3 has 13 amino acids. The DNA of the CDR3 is TGTGCCAGTAGTAGGACAGCTGACTATGGCTACACCTTC. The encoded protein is CASSRTADYGYTF.

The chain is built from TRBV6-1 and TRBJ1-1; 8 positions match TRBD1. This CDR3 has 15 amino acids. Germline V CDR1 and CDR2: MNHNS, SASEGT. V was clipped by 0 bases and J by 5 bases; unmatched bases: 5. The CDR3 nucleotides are TGTGCCAGCAGTGAAGCGTGGACAGGGAGGACTGAAGCTTTCTTT. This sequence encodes CASSEAWTGRTEAFF.

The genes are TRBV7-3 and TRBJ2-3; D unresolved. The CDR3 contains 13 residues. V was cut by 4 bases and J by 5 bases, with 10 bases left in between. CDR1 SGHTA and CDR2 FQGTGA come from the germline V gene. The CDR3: CASSSYSGDTQYF. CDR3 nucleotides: TGTGCCAGCAGCTCCTATTCGGGAGATACGCAGTATTTT.